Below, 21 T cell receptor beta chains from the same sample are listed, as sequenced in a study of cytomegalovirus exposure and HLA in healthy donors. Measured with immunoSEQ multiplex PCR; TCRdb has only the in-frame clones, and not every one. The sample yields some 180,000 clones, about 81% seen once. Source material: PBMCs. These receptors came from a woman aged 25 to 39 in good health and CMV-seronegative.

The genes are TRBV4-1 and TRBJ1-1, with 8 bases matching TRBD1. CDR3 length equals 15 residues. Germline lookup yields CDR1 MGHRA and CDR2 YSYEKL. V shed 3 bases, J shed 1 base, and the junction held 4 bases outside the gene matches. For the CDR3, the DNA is TGCGCCAGCAGCCAGGCACAGGGGGGGAACACTGAAGCTTTCTTT. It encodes CASSQAQGGNTEAFF.

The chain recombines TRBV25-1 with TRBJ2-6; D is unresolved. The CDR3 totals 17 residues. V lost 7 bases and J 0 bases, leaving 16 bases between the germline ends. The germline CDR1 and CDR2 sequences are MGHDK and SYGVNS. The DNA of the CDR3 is TGTGCCAGCACTCCTACGGCGGTTTACTCTGGGGCCAACGTCCTGACTTTC. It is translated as CASTPTAVYSGANVLTF.

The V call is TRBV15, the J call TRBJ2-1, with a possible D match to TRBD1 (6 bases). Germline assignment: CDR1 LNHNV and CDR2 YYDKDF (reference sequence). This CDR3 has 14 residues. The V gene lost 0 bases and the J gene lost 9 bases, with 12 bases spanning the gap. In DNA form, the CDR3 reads TGTGCCACCAGCAGAGATCGGAAAGGGGGTGAGCAGTTCTTC. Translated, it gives CATSRDRKGGEQFF.

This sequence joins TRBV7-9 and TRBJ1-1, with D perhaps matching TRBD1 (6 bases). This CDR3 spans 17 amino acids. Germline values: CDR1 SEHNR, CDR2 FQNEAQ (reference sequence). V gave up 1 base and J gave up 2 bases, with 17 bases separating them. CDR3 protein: CASSLVRGHGVNTEAFF. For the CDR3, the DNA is TGTGCCAGCAGCTTAGTTCGGGGACACGGCGTCAACACTGAAGCTTTCTTT.

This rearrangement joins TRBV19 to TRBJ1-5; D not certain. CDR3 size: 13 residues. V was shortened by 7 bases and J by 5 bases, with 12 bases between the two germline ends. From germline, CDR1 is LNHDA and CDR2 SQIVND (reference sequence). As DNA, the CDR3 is TGTGCCAGTACCCTAAACCCGGATCAGCCCCAGCATTTT. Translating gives CASTLNPDQPQHF.

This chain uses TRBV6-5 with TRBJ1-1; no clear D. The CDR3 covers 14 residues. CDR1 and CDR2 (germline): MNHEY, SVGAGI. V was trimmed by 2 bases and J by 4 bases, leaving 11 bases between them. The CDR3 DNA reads TGTGCCAGCAGTTACGGGAGAGGGAGCACTGAAGCTTTCTTT. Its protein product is CASSYGRGSTEAFF.

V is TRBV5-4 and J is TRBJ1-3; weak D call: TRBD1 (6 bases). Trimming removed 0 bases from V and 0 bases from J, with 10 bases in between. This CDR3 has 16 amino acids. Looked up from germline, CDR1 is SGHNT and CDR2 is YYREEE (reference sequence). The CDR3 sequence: CASSLEGGFSGNTIYF. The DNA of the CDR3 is TGTGCCAGCAGCTTGGAGGGGGGGTTCTCTGGAAACACCATATATTTT.

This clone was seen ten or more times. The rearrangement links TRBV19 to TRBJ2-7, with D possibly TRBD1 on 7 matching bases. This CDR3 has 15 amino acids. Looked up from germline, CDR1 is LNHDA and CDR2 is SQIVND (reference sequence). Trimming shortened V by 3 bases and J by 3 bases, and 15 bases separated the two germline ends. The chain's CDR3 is CASSISGDSHYEQYF. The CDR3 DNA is TGTGCCAGTAGTATTTCGGGGGACAGCCACTACGAGCAGTACTTC. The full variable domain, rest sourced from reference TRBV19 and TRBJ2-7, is DGGITQSPKYLFRKEGQNVTLSCEQNLNHDAMYWYRQDPGQGLRLIYYSQIVNDFQKGDIAEGYSVSREKKESFPLTVTSAQKNPTAFYLCASSISGDSHYEQYFGPGTRLTVT.

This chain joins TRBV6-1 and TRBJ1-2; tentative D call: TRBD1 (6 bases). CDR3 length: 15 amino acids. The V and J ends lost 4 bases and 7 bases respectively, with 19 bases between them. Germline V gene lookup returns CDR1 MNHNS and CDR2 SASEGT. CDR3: CASSGLLDSLIGYTF. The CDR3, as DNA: TGTGCCAGCAGTGGACTTCTGGACAGCTTAATTGGCTACACCTTC.

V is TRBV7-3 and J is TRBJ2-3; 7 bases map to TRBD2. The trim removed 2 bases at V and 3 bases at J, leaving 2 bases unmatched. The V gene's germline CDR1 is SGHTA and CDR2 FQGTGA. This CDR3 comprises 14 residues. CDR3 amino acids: CASSLYSGTDTQYF. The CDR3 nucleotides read TGTGCCAGCAGCTTATATAGCGGGACAGATACGCAGTATTTT.

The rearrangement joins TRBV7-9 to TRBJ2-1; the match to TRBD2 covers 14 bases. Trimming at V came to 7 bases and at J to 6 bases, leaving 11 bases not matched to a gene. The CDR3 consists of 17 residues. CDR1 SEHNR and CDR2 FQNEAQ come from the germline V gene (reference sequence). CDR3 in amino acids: CASNSLAGLAGGNEQFF. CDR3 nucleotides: TGTGCCAGCAACTCCCTGGCAGGACTAGCGGGGGGCAATGAGCAGTTCTTC.

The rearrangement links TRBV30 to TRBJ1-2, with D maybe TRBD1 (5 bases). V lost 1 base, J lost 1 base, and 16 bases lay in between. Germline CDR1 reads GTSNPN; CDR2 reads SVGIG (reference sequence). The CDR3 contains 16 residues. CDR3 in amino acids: CAWSAGLTNINYGYTF. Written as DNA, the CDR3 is TGTGCCTGGAGTGCGGGACTGACGAATATTAACTATGGCTACACCTTC.

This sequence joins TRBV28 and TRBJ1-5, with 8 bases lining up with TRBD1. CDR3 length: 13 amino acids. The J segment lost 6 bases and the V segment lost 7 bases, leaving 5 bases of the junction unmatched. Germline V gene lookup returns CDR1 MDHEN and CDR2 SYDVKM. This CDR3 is CASTTGGGQPQHF. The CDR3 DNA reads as TGTGCCAGCACCACAGGGGGTGGTCAGCCCCAGCATTTT.

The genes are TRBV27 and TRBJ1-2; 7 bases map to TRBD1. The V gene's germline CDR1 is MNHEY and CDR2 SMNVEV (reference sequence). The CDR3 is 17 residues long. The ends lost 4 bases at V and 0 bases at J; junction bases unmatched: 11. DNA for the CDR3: TGTGCCAGCAGTTGGAGCACAGGGGCCGCTGCTAACTATGGCTACACCTTC. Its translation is CASSWSTGAAANYGYTF.

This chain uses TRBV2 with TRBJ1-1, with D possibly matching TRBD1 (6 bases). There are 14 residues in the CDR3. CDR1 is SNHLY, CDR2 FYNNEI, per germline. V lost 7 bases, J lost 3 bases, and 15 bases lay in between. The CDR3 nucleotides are TGTGCCAGCAACCACAGGGTTCTGGACACTGAAGCTTTCTTT. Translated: CASNHRVLDTEAFF. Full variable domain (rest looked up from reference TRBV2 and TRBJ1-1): EPEVTQTPSHQVTQMGQEVILRCVPISNHLYFYWYRQILGQKVEFLVSFYNNEISEKSEIFDDQFSVERPDGSNFTLKIRSTKLEDSAMYFCASNHRVLDTEAFFGQGTRLTVV.

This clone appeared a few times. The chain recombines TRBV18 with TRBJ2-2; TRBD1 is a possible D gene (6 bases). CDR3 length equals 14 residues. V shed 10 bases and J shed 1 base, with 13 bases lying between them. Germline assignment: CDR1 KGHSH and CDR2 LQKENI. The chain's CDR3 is CATSAQGNTGELFF. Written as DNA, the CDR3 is TGTGCCACATCAGCACAGGGGAACACCGGGGAGCTGTTTTTT.

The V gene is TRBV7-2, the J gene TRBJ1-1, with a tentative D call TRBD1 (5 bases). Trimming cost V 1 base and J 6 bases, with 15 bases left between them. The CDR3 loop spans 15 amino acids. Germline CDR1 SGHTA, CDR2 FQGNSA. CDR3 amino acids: CASSLVQGGWAEAFF. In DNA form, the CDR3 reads TGTGCCAGCAGCTTAGTCCAGGGAGGGTGGGCTGAAGCTTTCTTT.

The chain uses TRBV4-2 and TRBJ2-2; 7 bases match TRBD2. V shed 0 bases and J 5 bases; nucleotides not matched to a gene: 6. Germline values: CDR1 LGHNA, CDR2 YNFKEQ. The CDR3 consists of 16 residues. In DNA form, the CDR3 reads TGTGCCAGCAGCCAAGATGTAGCGGGTCATACCGGGGAGCTGTTTTTT. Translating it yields CASSQDVAGHTGELFF.

CDR3 DNA: TGTGCCAGCAGCCCGGGGACAGGACATAATTCACCCCTCCACTTT. This gives the protein CASSPGTGHNSPLHF. The chain couples TRBV7-6 to TRBJ1-6, with 8 nucleotides matching TRBD1. The CDR3 loop spans 15 amino acids. The junction had 5 bases not matched to a gene; V was cut back by 5 bases and J by 5 bases. Germline V gene data show CDR1 as SGHVS and CDR2 as FNYEAQ.

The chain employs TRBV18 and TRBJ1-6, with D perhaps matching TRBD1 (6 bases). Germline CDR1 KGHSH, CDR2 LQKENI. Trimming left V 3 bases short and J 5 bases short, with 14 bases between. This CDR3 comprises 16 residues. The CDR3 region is CASSPFSWTDNSPLHF. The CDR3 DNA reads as TGTGCCAGCTCACCGTTCTCTTGGACAGATAATTCACCCCTCCACTTT.

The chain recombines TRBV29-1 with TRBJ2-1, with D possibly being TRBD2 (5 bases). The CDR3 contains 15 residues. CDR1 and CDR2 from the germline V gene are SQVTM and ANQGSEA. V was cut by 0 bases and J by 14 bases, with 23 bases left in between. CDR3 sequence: CSVEDLGMSRVSEFF. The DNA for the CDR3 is TGCAGCGTTGAAGATCTCGGGATGTCAAGGGTGTCTGAGTTCTTC.